A selection of T cell receptor beta chains follows, all from one sample in a study of blood T cell repertoires in COVID-19. Produced via immunoSEQ multiplex PCR; TCRdb's table is partial and in-frame only. This sample has a few hundred thousand clones; roughly 77% occur once, and the top ten carry around 9%. Sequencing used PBMCs or T cells enriched from blood (not recorded which). The source is a man aged 40-50 years who had recovered from COVID-19. The CDR3 runs from the conserved cysteine through the conserved F or W. A D gene is named only where the DNA matches it firmly. Expanded clones get a size class; other rows say once, few or many, or leave the size out.

v_gene	j_gene	abundance	d_gene	CDR3nt	CDR3aa
TRBV9	TRBJ2-1	-	TRBD2	TGTGCCAGCAGCGCACATAGCGGGCCCTACAATGAGCAGTTCTTC	CASSAHSGPYNEQFF
TRBV30	TRBJ2-3	-	-	TGTGCCTGGACACTCGAACGAAGAGATACGCAGTATTTT	CAWTLERRDTQYF
TRBV24-1	TRBJ2-3	-	-	TGTGCCACCAGTGATTCCGGACCGGGGAGGGATACGCAGTATTTT	CATSDSGPGRDTQYF
TRBV21-1	TRBJ1-5	-	-	TGTGCCAGCGGCCCCCAGCCCCAGCATTTT	CASGPQPQHF
TRBV5-1	TRBJ2-5	once	TRBD2	TGCGCCAGCAGAAGGACTAGCGGGGGGGCATCAGAGACCCAGTACTTC	CASRRTSGGASETQYF
TRBV5-1	TRBJ1-4	-	TRBD1	TGCGCCAGCAGCTTGGGGACAGGTTCGGCAACTAATGAAAAACTGTTTTTT	CASSLGTGSATNEKLFF
TRBV2	TRBJ2-1	-	TRBD2	TGTGCCAGCAGTGTGAGTAGCGGGGGAAGCTCCTACAATGAGCAGTTCTTC	CASSVSSGGSSYNEQFF
TRBV27	TRBJ1-1	-	TRBD1	TGTGCCAGCAGCACACAGGGGATAAACACTGAAGCTTTCTTT	CASSTQGINTEAFF
TRBV4-2	TRBJ2-7	once	TRBD2	TGTGCCAGCGCGAGTGATAGAGCGGGAGTAGCCGAGCAGTACTTC	CASASDRAGVAEQYF
TRBV28	TRBJ2-1	-	TRBD1	TGTGCCAGCAGTTCAGGGGGAACTTACAATGAGCAGTTCTTC	CASSSGGTYNEQFF
TRBV29-1	TRBJ2-7	-	-	TGCAGCGTTGGAGGGCCACTTAACTCCTACGAGCAGTACTTC	CSVGGPLNSYEQYF
TRBV6-5	TRBJ2-7	many	TRBD1	TGTGCCAGCAGCCGCGGGACAGGGGGCGAGCAGTACTTC	CASSRGTGGEQYF
TRBV18	TRBJ2-1	-	-	TGTGCCAGCTCACTCCGACAAGAAGATGAGCAGTTCTTC	CASSLRQEDEQFF
TRBV27	TRBJ1-2	-	TRBD1	TGTGCCAGCAGCGCCGGGACAGCTAACTATGGCTACACCTTC	CASSAGTANYGYTF
TRBV2	TRBJ2-7	-	TRBD2	TGTGCCAGCGGACTAGCGGGAGCCGAGCAGTACTTC	CASGLAGAEQYF
TRBV19	TRBJ1-5	few	TRBD1	TGTGCCAGTGAGGGCAGGGGGCCGGTCGTTGGCAATCAGCCCCAGCATTTT	CASEGRGPVVGNQPQHF